One TCR beta chain is described in this entry. Antigen: not known. These data are taken from a study of blood T cells in healthy people across ages. Findings of the study overall: Higher naive T cell percentage went strongly together with higher TCR beta diversity. Naive CD4+ cell counts and diversity both ran higher in long-lived than in aged donors. A roughly linear fall in TCR beta diversity per million T cells was seen with increasing age.

The authors ran a second PCR of 7 to 11 cycles using a sample-barcoded 5' primer and a J-beta primer mix. A 12-random-nucleotide template-switch adaptor tagged each cDNA molecule. TCRdb fed the 5' RACE reads into MiXCR, producing one record per CDR3 protein. The sample shows more than 700,000 distinct CDR3 sequences, about half of them seen only once. Trimming stripped 2 bases from V and 1 base from J, with 17 bases between. The CDR3 covers 17 residues. CDR1 and CDR2 from the germline V gene are SEHNR and FQNEAQ (reference sequence). The chain is built from TRBV7-9 and TRBJ2-5; a weak D match, TRBD2 (5 bases). The receptor was derived from an older man in good health. Material for sequencing was blood. CDR3 DNA sequence: TGTGCCAGCAGCTTATTTCGCGGGCAACCCTCCCAAGAGACCCAGTACTTC. This codes for CASSLFRGQPSQETQYF.